This TCR beta chain was identified during a study of cytotoxic CD8 clonotypes in ibrutinib-treated CLL. Study as a whole: Across the patients, approximately 12 were relapsed/refractory, about 15 treatment-naive and around 18 IGHV unmutated.

This CDR3 has 13 amino acids. CDR1 and CDR2 (germline): LNHDA, SQIVND (reference sequence). Trimming took 4 bases from V and 3 from J, leaving 9 bases between them. Investigators sought sequencing depths of between 1 in 200,000 and 1 in 1 million T cells. Sequencing used immunoSEQ multiplex PCR; TCRdb keeps in-frame clones, though not all of them. The repertoire holds over 40,000 clones, with around four fifths as singletons. The chain is built from TRBV19 and TRBJ1-1; D is perhaps TRBD1 (5 bases). The sequencing used PBMCs, collected after 24 months of ibrutinib treatment. The receptor was derived from a human donor with chronic lymphocytic leukemia. CDR3 protein: CASSKGRYTEAFF. CDR3 nucleotide sequence: TGTGCCAGTAGTAAGGGGCGATACACTGAAGCTTTCTTT.